This T cell receptor beta chain was sequenced during a study of T-cell reconstitution after alpha-beta-depleted transplantation in children. The V segment lost 6 bases and the J segment 3 bases; nucleotides outside the gene matches: 8. The CDR3 is 14 amino acids. Germline V gene data show CDR1 as MNHEY and CDR2 as SVGEGT. Construction of the TCRbeta library involved unique molecular identifiers. TCRdb processed the PCR reads anew with MiXCR; each CDR3 protein has one entry. The sample carries 500,000 to 600,000 distinct CDR3 sequences, about 31% recorded once. The specimen was PBMCs from the stem cell graft donor, collected from the stem cell graft. This TCR was sampled from a human donor who donated a stem cell graft to a child with aplastic anemia. V is TRBV6-2 or TRBV6-3 and J is TRBJ2-7, with 7 bases identical to TRBD2. CDR3 sequence: CASSLPGGDYEQYF. The CDR3 DNA is TGTGCCAGCAGCCTCCCTGGGGGGGACTACGAGCAGTACTTC.